In this sample, the clone carrying this T cell receptor beta chain turned up a few times. This sample stems from a study of beta chain features in type 1 diabetes. With 8 bases removed from V and 5 bases from J, the gap between germline ends came to 12 bases. This CDR3 has 12 residues. Germline V CDR1 and CDR2: MNHEY, SVGAGI. Sequenced material consisted of expressed TCRB transcripts (all of the isolated RNA was reverse transcribed). TCRdb keeps only in-frame clones here, not all; method: immunoSEQ multiplex PCR. Of fewer than 250,000 clones in the sample, 13% to 15% were seen once. The source material was naive CD4+ T cells from blood. This chain links TRBV6-5 with TRBJ1-1; no firm D call. This sequence originates from a woman between 35 and 50 years old in good health. CDR3 sequence (DNA): TGTGCCAGCCGAGCTGGAGAAACTGAAGCTTTCTTT. Residues: CASRAGETEAFF.